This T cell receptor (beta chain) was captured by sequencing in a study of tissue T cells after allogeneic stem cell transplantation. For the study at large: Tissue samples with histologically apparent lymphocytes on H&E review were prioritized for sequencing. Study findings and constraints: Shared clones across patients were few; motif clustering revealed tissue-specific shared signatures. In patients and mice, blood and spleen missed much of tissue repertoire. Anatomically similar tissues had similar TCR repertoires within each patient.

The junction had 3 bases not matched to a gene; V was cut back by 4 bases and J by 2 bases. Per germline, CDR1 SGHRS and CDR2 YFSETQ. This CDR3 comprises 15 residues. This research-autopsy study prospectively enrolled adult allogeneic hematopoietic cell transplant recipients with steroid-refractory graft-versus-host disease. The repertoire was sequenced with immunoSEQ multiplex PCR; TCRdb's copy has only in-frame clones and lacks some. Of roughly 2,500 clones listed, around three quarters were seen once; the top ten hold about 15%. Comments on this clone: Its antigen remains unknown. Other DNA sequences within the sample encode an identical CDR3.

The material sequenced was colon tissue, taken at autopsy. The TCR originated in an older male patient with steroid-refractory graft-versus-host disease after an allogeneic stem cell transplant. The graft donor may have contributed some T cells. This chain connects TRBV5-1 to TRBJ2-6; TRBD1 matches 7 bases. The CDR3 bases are TGCGCCAGCAGCGATGACAGGGCTGGGGCCAACGTCCTGACTTTC. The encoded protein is CASSDDRAGANVLTF.